These 13 T cell receptor beta chains came from one sample sequenced in a study of blood T cells in healthy people across ages. A second PCR of roughly 7 to 11 cycles used a sample-barcoded 5' primer and a J-beta primer mix. TCRdb called the 5' RACE reads again in MiXCR, with one record for every CDR3 protein. The repertoire holds about 1.4 million distinct CDR3 sequences, with around 59% as singletons. The sample was blood. The receptor source for this set is a young man in good health.

V usage is TRBV4-2 and J usage is TRBJ2-2; 8 bases line up with TRBD2. This CDR3 region has 16 residues. In germline, CDR1 is LGHNA, CDR2 YNFKEQ. After removal of 2 bases from V and 0 bases from J, the junction contained 2 bases not matched to a gene. This CDR3 is CASSQIAGTNTGELFF. The CDR3 DNA reads TGTGCCAGCAGCCAAATAGCGGGGACGAACACCGGGGAGCTGTTTTTT.

The chain is built from TRBV11-2 and TRBJ2-7; the D is unclear. Trimming shortened V by 3 bases and J by 0 bases, and 12 bases separated the two germline ends. Looked up from germline, CDR1 is SGHAT and CDR2 is FQNNGV. This CDR3 contains 15 residues. The CDR3 bases are TGTGCCAGCAGCTTGGCCGGAAGTCACTCCTACGAGCAGTACTTC. Translated, it gives CASSLAGSHSYEQYF.

This chain links TRBV15 with TRBJ2-4; D is tentatively TRBD1 or TRBD2 (5 bases each). Trimming took off 4 bases at V and 5 bases at J, with 15 bases between the two ends. The germline V gene encodes CDR1 LNHNV and CDR2 YYDKDF (reference sequence). The CDR3 consists of 15 residues. In DNA form, the CDR3 reads TGTGCCACCAGCATCCCCGGGGCTGGCCAAAACATTCAGTACTTC. Amino acids: CATSIPGAGQNIQYF.

The DNA of the CDR3 is TGTGCCAGCACCGCTACTGGCAATGAGCAGTTCTTC. Encoded protein: CASTATGNEQFF. J is TRBJ2-1 and V is TRBV11-2; no clear D gene. This CDR3 comprises 12 residues. Trimming pared 7 bases from V and 6 bases from J, leaving 10 bases between. Germline loops: CDR1 SGHAT, CDR2 FQNNGV.

The chain uses TRBV2 and TRBJ2-7; TRBD2 agrees at 11 bases. With 0 bases clipped from V and 3 bases from J, the junction kept 1 base outside the gene matches. The length of the CDR3 is 15 residues. CDR1 and CDR2 from the germline V gene are SNHLY and FYNNEI. The CDR3 loop is CASSEAGTSGYEQYF. In DNA, the CDR3 is TGTGCCAGCAGTGAAGCAGGGACTAGCGGCTACGAGCAGTACTTC.

This clonotype has more than one count but fewer than ten. The rearrangement links TRBV5-1 to TRBJ2-5; D is perhaps TRBD1 or TRBD2 (5 bases each). V was clipped by 3 bases and J by 5 bases, with 14 bases between them. CDR3 size: 14 residues. Germline values: CDR1 SGHRS, CDR2 YFSETQ. CDR3 in amino acids: CASSSQRDVETQYF. The CDR3 DNA reads as TGCGCCAGCAGCTCGCAAAGGGACGTCGAGACCCAGTACTTC.

This clonotype was detected only a few times. V gene TRBV4-1 combines with J gene TRBJ2-1; 10 nucleotides agree with TRBD2. The germline V gene encodes CDR1 MGHRA and CDR2 YSYEKL. The CDR3 loop spans 16 amino acids. V gave up 4 bases and J gave up 5 bases; unmatched junction bases: 8. CDR3 loop: CASSPTLAGSNNEQFF. The CDR3 DNA reads as TGCGCCAGCAGCCCGACACTAGCGGGATCCAACAATGAGCAGTTCTTC.

The table lists this clonotype with a few counts. The chain recombines TRBV4-1 with TRBJ2-7; D not resolved. The CDR3 loop spans 14 amino acids. CDR1 is MGHRA and CDR2 is YSYEKL in the germline V gene. Trimming left V 1 base short and J 2 bases short, with 9 bases between. CDR3 DNA: TGCGCCAGCAGCCAAGTTGAGTCCCCCTACGAGCAGTACTTC. It translates to CASSQVESPYEQYF.

The chain uses TRBV10-3 and TRBJ2-3; TRBD2 is a possible D gene (6 bases). V dropped 4 bases and J dropped 2 bases, with 25 bases sitting between them. CDR1 ENHRY and CDR2 SYGVKD come from the germline V gene. The CDR3 runs 19 residues. The CDR3 loop reads CAISGFWVRREQPTDTQYF. As DNA, the CDR3 is TGTGCCATCAGTGGCTTTTGGGTTAGACGGGAGCAACCCACAGATACGCAGTATTTT.

The V call is TRBV6-5, the J call TRBJ2-5, with 9 bases fitting TRBD1. The J call is uncertain, as TRBJ2-7 better fits the DNA end. The CDR3 sequence is 14 residues long. Germline loops: CDR1 MNHEY, CDR2 SVGAGI. In DNA, the CDR3 is TGTGCCAGCAGCACAGGGGGCATTTTTAACGAGCAGTACTTC. This sequence encodes CASSTGGIFNEQYF.

The genes are TRBV6-5 and TRBJ2-7, with no clear D. The germline gives CDR1 MNHEY, CDR2 SVGAGI. The CDR3 contains 13 residues. V lost 6 bases, J lost 5 bases, and 14 bases lay in between. CDR3 residues: CASSVINGNEQYF. Here the CDR3 DNA reads TGTGCCAGCAGCGTTATCAACGGTAACGAGCAGTACTTC.

The rearrangement links TRBV7-2 to TRBJ2-1, with 8 bases aligning to TRBD2. The CDR3 has 15 residues. The V segment lost 8 bases and the J segment 8 bases; nucleotides outside the gene matches: 14. Germline values: CDR1 SGHTA, CDR2 FQGNSA. In DNA form, the CDR3 reads TGTGCCAGCCCTACGGGCGGGGGGAGTTGGGATGAGCAGTTCTTC. Amino acids: CASPTGGGSWDEQFF.

This chain links TRBV7-9 with TRBJ2-3; TRBD1 matches 7 bases. The CDR3 is 15 amino acids. CDR1 is SEHNR and CDR2 is FQNEAQ in the germline V gene (reference sequence). V lost 8 bases, J lost 3 bases, and 11 bases stayed unmatched. The CDR3 reads CASVFVDRRTDTQYF. The CDR3 DNA reads as TGTGCCAGCGTCTTTGTGGACAGGCGAACAGATACGCAGTATTTT.